Sequencing of this T cell receptor beta chain was carried out in a study of blood T cell repertoires in COVID-19. The wider study: Italy, Spain and the United States were the sources of the convalescent and acute COVID-19 samples. T cells, B-cell-depleted T cells, or PBMCs provided the cDNA or gDNA that served as material.

The age range of participants was about 18 to 89 years, with residence in under 25 US areas. Cohort allocation depended upon clinical history that participants reported. This table comes from immunoSEQ multiplex PCR, and its TCRdb copy is limited to in-frame clones, with some not included. The sample contains roughly 190,000 clones, roughly 84% of which appear only once. Germline V CDR1 and CDR2: LNHDA, SQIVND (reference sequence). This CDR3 comprises 15 residues. Trimming at V came to 5 bases and at J to 2 bases, leaving 6 bases not matched to a gene. The sequencing input was PBMCs or T cells enriched from blood (not recorded which). The rearrangement uses TRBV19 and TRBJ1-5; 7 bases line up with TRBD1. The origin of this receptor is a woman aged 30 to 39 who had recovered from COVID-19. Here the CDR3 DNA reads TGTGCCAGTAGTCACGCAGGGGGAGGCAATCAGCCCCAGCATTTT. Encoded protein: CASSHAGGGNQPQHF.